The rows below give T cell receptor beta chains drawn from one sample of a study of cytomegalovirus exposure and HLA in healthy donors. Generated by immunoSEQ multiplex PCR, the TCRdb table keeps only in-frame clones and is missing some. The sample holds around 150,000 clones, around 10% seen once. The sample was PBMCs. Every receptor here comes from a male donor in good health and CMV-seronegative. CDR3s include the opening cysteine and the closing phenylalanine or tryptophan. A D gene is named only where the DNA matches it firmly.

j_gene: TRBJ1-2
v_gene: TRBV7-9
d_gene: TRBD1
CDR3aa: CASSYSFGWSNRGNYGYTF

j_gene: TRBJ2-7
v_gene: TRBV5-1
d_gene: TRBD1
CDR3aa: CASKALGTGAREQYF

j_gene: TRBJ1-6
v_gene: TRBV18
d_gene: .
CDR3aa: CASSPTYREGKSSPLHF

j_gene: TRBJ2-7
v_gene: TRBV7-3
d_gene: .
CDR3aa: CASSLDSTYEQYF

j_gene: TRBJ1-6
v_gene: TRBV9
d_gene: .
CDR3aa: CASSRGASSYNSPLHF

j_gene: TRBJ2-1
v_gene: TRBV4-2
d_gene: .
CDR3aa: CASSQVGGTLDHNEQFF

j_gene: TRBJ2-3
v_gene: TRBV5-1
d_gene: TRBD2
CDR3aa: CASSLLAGGRADTQYF

j_gene: TRBJ2-5
v_gene: TRBV11-2
d_gene: .
CDR3aa: CASSLEATPGETQYF

j_gene: TRBJ2-7
v_gene: TRBV25-1
d_gene: .
CDR3aa: CASSEGASSYEQYF

j_gene: TRBJ2-3
v_gene: TRBV14
d_gene: .
CDR3aa: CASSQEGLTDTQYF

j_gene: TRBJ2-1
v_gene: TRBV5-5
d_gene: TRBD1
CDR3aa: CASSLEGTGKRHEQFF

j_gene: TRBJ2-7
v_gene: TRBV21-1
d_gene: .
CDR3aa: CASSRLSVRYEQYF

j_gene: TRBJ2-3
v_gene: TRBV18
d_gene: .
CDR3aa: CASSPSFRDTQYF

j_gene: TRBJ2-7
v_gene: TRBV28
d_gene: .
CDR3aa: CASSLVTETYEQYF

j_gene: TRBJ2-7
v_gene: TRBV5-6
d_gene: .
CDR3aa: CASSPGTPDSYEQYF

j_gene: TRBJ2-5
v_gene: TRBV6-1
d_gene: .
CDR3aa: CASSRRGEETQYF

j_gene: TRBJ2-7
v_gene: TRBV6-5
d_gene: .
CDR3aa: CASSYSGGSSSYEQYF

j_gene: TRBJ1-2
v_gene: TRBV6-6
d_gene: .
CDR3aa: CASSYMARNYGYTF

j_gene: TRBJ1-2
v_gene: TRBV28
d_gene: .
CDR3aa: CASSFGGGRRNYGYTF

j_gene: TRBJ1-5
v_gene: TRBV6-5
d_gene: .
CDR3aa: CASSQQGLYQPQHF

j_gene: TRBJ1-1
v_gene: TRBV28
d_gene: TRBD1
CDR3aa: CASRNRGHMMNTEAFF

j_gene: TRBJ2-7
v_gene: TRBV9
d_gene: .
CDR3aa: CASSEGLAYEQYF

j_gene: TRBJ1-1
v_gene: TRBV15
d_gene: TRBD1
CDR3aa: CATSRERGREAFF

j_gene: TRBJ1-1
v_gene: TRBV7-2
d_gene: .
CDR3aa: CASSRGMNTEAFF